A single sample is the source of the 22 T cell receptor beta chains below, sequenced in a study of T cell responses to AZD1222 COVID-19 vaccine. The repertoire was sequenced with immunoSEQ multiplex PCR; TCRdb's copy has only in-frame clones and lacks some. The sample has around 96,000 clones, approximately 90% seen once; the top ten hold less than 3%. The sequencing here drew on peripheral blood, taken on day 0 of AZD1222 vaccination. These receptors came from an adult in good health.

This rearrangement joins TRBV19 to TRBJ1-5, with D tentatively TRBD1 (5 bases). Germline V gene sequence: CDR1 LNHDA, CDR2 SQIVND (reference sequence). The CDR3 is made up of 14 amino acids. V was trimmed by 4 bases and J by 6 bases, leaving 13 bases between them. The CDR3 spells CASSTRQSSQPQHF. CDR3 DNA: TGTGCCAGTAGTACACGACAGTCCTCTCAGCCCCAGCATTTT.

The chain is built from TRBV9 and TRBJ2-7; D unresolved. The germline gives CDR1 SGDLS, CDR2 YYNGEE. Trimming stripped 0 bases from V and 2 bases from J, with 9 bases between. This CDR3 has 14 amino acids. The chain's CDR3 is CASSVAGGPYEQYF. CDR3 DNA: TGTGCCAGCAGCGTAGCGGGCGGACCCTACGAGCAGTACTTC.

J is TRBJ1-1 and V is TRBV4-1; D is unresolved. There are 15 residues in the CDR3. The germline gives CDR1 MGHRA, CDR2 YSYEKL. Trimming took 4 bases from V and 0 from J, leaving 12 bases between them. The CDR3 DNA reads TGCGCCAGCAGCCGATATGACACCTTGAACACTGAAGCTTTCTTT. Its translation is CASSRYDTLNTEAFF.

This chain connects TRBV10-2 to TRBJ1-2; D remains unclear. The CDR3 runs 13 residues. The V gene's germline CDR1 is WSHSY and CDR2 SAAADI. V was cut by 4 bases and J by 2 bases, with 8 bases left in between. The chain's CDR3 is CASSAGSNYGYTF. The DNA of the CDR3 is TGCGCCAGCAGTGCAGGCTCGAACTATGGCTACACCTTC.

This chain uses TRBV30 with TRBJ1-1, with unresolved D. The CDR3 loop spans 12 amino acids. The ends were cut back, 4 bases at V and 1 base at J, with 7 bases in the middle. Looked up from germline, CDR1 is GTSNPN and CDR2 is SVGIG (reference sequence). The CDR3 is CAWNDGNTEAFF. In nucleotides, the CDR3 is TGTGCCTGGAATGACGGGAACACTGAAGCTTTCTTT.

This chain links TRBV9 with TRBJ1-3; 7 bases are shared with TRBD1. V was clipped by 3 bases and J by 0 bases; unmatched bases: 3. The length of the CDR3 is 15 residues. Germline V gives CDR1 SGDLS, CDR2 YYNGEE. The CDR3 nucleotides are TGTGCCAGCAGCGGAGGGGGCTCCTCTGGAAACACCATATATTTT. Its translation: CASSGGGSSGNTIYF.

The V call is TRBV7-9, the J call TRBJ2-1; D possibly uses TRBD1 or TRBD2 (5 bases each). This CDR3 is 15 amino acids long. Trimming took 1 base from V and 4 from J, leaving 11 bases between them. Germline V gene data show CDR1 as SEHNR and CDR2 as FQNEAQ (reference sequence). CDR3 nucleotide sequence: TGTGCCAGCAGCTTAGGCCCGGGGCCTTACAATGAGCAGTTCTTC. It encodes CASSLGPGPYNEQFF.

The genes are TRBV7-9 and TRBJ2-1; 11 nucleotides line up with TRBD2. CDR1 is SEHNR, CDR2 FQNEAQ, per germline (reference sequence). Germline trimming cut 6 bases from V and 2 bases from J; bases unmatched to any gene: 6. The CDR3 extends over 16 amino acids. The CDR3 is CASRDLAGGPYNEQFF. CDR3 nucleotide sequence: TGTGCCAGCAGGGACCTAGCGGGGGGTCCCTACAATGAGCAGTTCTTC.

The chain is built from TRBV13 and TRBJ1-2; 7 nucleotides align to TRBD1. Germline assignment: CDR1 PRHDT and CDR2 FYEKMQ (reference sequence). CDR3 length equals 14 residues. After removal of 4 bases from V and 6 bases from J, the junction contained 8 bases not matched to a gene. The CDR3 reads CASSSDRAPNGYTF. The CDR3 DNA follows: TGTGCCAGCAGCTCCGACAGGGCGCCGAATGGCTACACCTTC.

The chain couples TRBV7-9 to TRBJ2-3; 12 bases match TRBD2. Trimming at V came to 4 bases and at J to 1 base, leaving 3 bases not matched to a gene. CDR1 and CDR2 (germline): SEHNR, FQNEAQ (reference sequence). The CDR3 extends over 16 amino acids. The CDR3 DNA is TGTGCCAGCAGCTCTGGACTAGCGGGGCGCACAGATACGCAGTATTTT. Translation: CASSSGLAGRTDTQYF. The entire variable domain, with the rest obtained from reference TRBV7-9 and TRBJ2-3, is as follows: DTGVSQNPRHKITKRGQNVTFRCDPISEHNRLYWYRQTLGQGPEFLTYFQNEAQLEKSRLLSDRFSAERPKGSFSTLEIQRTEQGDSAMYLCASSSGLAGRTDTQYFGPGTRLTVL.

The chain is built from TRBV4-3 and TRBJ2-3, with a weak D call TRBD1 (6 bases). Between the trimmed V and J ends, which lost 0 bases and 8 bases, there was a span of 12 bases. The germline CDR1 and CDR2 sequences are LGHNA and YSLEER. The CDR3 runs 14 residues. The CDR3: CASSQEGQIATQYF. CDR3 coding DNA: TGCGCCAGCAGCCAAGAAGGACAGATTGCTACGCAGTATTTT.

CDR3 nucleotide sequence: TGCGCCAGCAGCCAAGATAGAGGCGGGGGTACGCAGTATTTT. This gives the protein CASSQDRGGGTQYF. V gene TRBV4-3 combines with J gene TRBJ2-3, with 7 bases that match TRBD2. V lost 0 bases and J lost 8; bases outside the gene matches: 5. The CDR3 has 14 residues. CDR1 LGHNA and CDR2 YSLEER come from the germline V gene.

The chain is built from TRBV19 and TRBJ1-2; tentatively, D is TRBD1 (6 bases). The germline gives CDR1 LNHDA, CDR2 SQIVND (reference sequence). The V and J ends lost 1 base and 4 bases respectively, with 10 bases between them. There are 14 residues in the CDR3. CDR3 DNA sequence: TGTGCCAGTAGTATAGCCAGGGGCGGCTATGGCTACACCTTC. Translating gives CASSIARGGYGYTF.

The chain links TRBV2 to TRBJ2-6; D is unclear. Between the trimmed V and J ends, which lost 4 bases and 1 base, there was a span of 8 bases. CDR1 SNHLY and CDR2 FYNNEI come from the germline V gene. The length of the CDR3 is 15 residues. The CDR3 DNA reads as TGTGCCAGCAGTGTCACAGCGTCTGGGGCCAACGTCCTGACTTTC. Its protein is CASSVTASGANVLTF.

This chain uses TRBV6-5 with TRBJ2-7, with 8 bases fitting TRBD2. V was clipped by 8 bases and J by 5 bases; unmatched bases: 11. The V gene's germline CDR1 is MNHEY and CDR2 SVGAGI. CDR3 size: 14 residues. The CDR3 DNA follows: TGTGCCAGCGCATCCGGGACTAGGACTAACGAGCAGTACTTC. Translating gives CASASGTRTNEQYF.

This clone was seen once. The gene calls are TRBV5-1 and TRBJ1-2; tentative D call: TRBD1 (6 bases). There are 13 residues in the CDR3. In germline, CDR1 is SGHRS, CDR2 YFSETQ. V was trimmed by 3 bases and J by 7 bases, leaving 13 bases between them. CDR3 residues: CASSWRGPAGYTF. CDR3 DNA sequence: TGCGCCAGCAGCTGGCGGGGGCCGGCTGGCTACACCTTC.

The chain recombines TRBV7-2 with TRBJ2-1; D might be TRBD2 (7 bases). CDR3 length: 16 residues. Between the trimmed V and J ends, which lost 4 bases and 9 bases, there was a span of 22 bases. Germline V CDR1 and CDR2: SGHTA, FQGNSA. CDR3 nucleotides: TGTGCCAGCAGCTCCCTCCGGGGGGCGGAAGAGAGTGAGCAGTTCTTC. Protein sequence: CASSSLRGAEESEQFF. Full variable domain (rest looked up from reference TRBV7-2 and TRBJ2-1): GAGVSQSPSNKVTEKGKDVELRCDPISGHTALYWYRQSLGQGLEFLIYFQGNSAPDKSGLPSDRFSAERTGGSVSTLTIQRTQQEDSAVYLCASSSLRGAEESEQFFGPGTRLTVL.

The chain recombines TRBV4-1 with TRBJ1-4, with a tentative D call TRBD1 (6 bases). CDR1 is MGHRA, CDR2 YSYEKL, per germline. Trimming removed 0 bases from V and 2 bases from J, with 16 bases in between. The CDR3 is 18 amino acids. CDR3 DNA sequence: TGCGCCAGCAGCCAAGACCAGAACAGGGAGGATACTAATGAAAAACTGTTTTTT. Translating gives CASSQDQNREDTNEKLFF.

This clone was detected once. The rearrangement uses TRBV19 and TRBJ1-6, with D uncertain. The CDR3 contains 15 residues. The V gene's germline CDR1 is LNHDA and CDR2 SQIVND (reference sequence). V was trimmed by 5 bases and J by 9 bases, leaving 17 bases between them. CDR3 coding DNA: TGTGCCAGTAGTTCATACACTACGTTGGGTTCACCCCTCCACTTT. Protein product: CASSSYTTLGSPLHF.

The chain couples TRBV28 to TRBJ1-3; 7 bases agree with TRBD1. The germline gives CDR1 MDHEN, CDR2 SYDVKM. V was pared by 1 base and J by 4 bases, with 4 bases of the junction left unmatched. The CDR3 has 15 residues. The chain's CDR3 is CASSLLRGPGNTIYF. DNA of the CDR3: TGTGCCAGCAGTTTATTGAGGGGGCCGGGAAACACCATATATTTT.

The chain couples TRBV21-1 to TRBJ1-2; TRBD1 reflects the table's D call only, with no check against the DNA. TRBV21-1 is a pseudogene. CDR3 length: 12 residues. DNA of the CDR3: TGTGCCAGCAGGAACGACAGCTATGGCTACACCTTC. Translated, it gives CASRNDSYGYTF.

The V gene is TRBV7-9, the J gene TRBJ2-3; D is undetermined. Trimming pared 5 bases from V and 4 bases from J, leaving 7 bases between. CDR1 SEHNR and CDR2 FQNEAQ come from the germline V gene (reference sequence). CDR3 length equals 12 residues. CDR3 coding DNA: TGTGCCAGCAGCCTAAGGGCAGATACGCAGTATTTT. Translation: CASSLRADTQYF.